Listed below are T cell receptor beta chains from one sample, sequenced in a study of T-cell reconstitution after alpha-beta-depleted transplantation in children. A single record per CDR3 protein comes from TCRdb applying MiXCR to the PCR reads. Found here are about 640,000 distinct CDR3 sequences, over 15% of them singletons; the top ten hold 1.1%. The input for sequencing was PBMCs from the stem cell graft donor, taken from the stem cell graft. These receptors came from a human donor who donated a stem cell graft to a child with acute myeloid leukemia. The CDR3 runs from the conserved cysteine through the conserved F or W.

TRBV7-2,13,CASSKTVNTEAFF
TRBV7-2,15,CASSLEGLGMWEQYF
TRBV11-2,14,CASSLGPAGTEAFF
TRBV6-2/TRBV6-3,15,CASSYSAGYYNEQFF
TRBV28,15,CASTSLDREEQPQHF
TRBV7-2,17,CASSSTPGTGFGNTIYF
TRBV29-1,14,CSVEESSGGYEQYF
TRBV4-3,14,CASSQGGRSNEQFF
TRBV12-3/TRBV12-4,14,CASSLTGPDTEAFF
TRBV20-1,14,CSAEEDGRITEAFF
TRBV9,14,CASSFGGANNEQFF